The rows below give T cell receptor beta chains drawn from one sample of a study of cytotoxic CD8 clonotypes in ibrutinib-treated CLL. TCRdb's copy holds only in-frame clones and misses some; the assay was immunoSEQ multiplex PCR. The sample yields 55,000 to 60,000 clones, 50% to 60% seen once. Source: PBMCs, taken at disease progression, from a patient treated with ibrutinib. The receptors stem from a human donor with chronic lymphocytic leukemia. The CDR3 runs from the conserved cysteine through the conserved F or W.

v_gene	j_gene	CDR3aa
TRBV7-2	TRBJ2-7	CASSSRTGRWEQYF
TRBV18	TRBJ2-3	CASSPTGWTDTQYF
TRBV27	TRBJ2-7	CASSLTTGRAYEQYF
TRBV27	TRBJ1-1	CASSPGYSIEAFF
TRBV5-1	TRBJ2-7	CASSLTGASYEQYF
TRBV2	TRBJ2-7	CASRDPVYEQYF
TRBV7-3	TRBJ2-1	CASSSTSGRGSSSYNEQFF
TRBV7-8	TRBJ2-1	CASSSRPPERAVYNEQFF
TRBV10-3	TRBJ1-1	CAISDLIYTEAFF
TRBV19	TRBJ2-7	CASSSRDRDWPQYF
TRBV27	TRBJ1-2	CASSIGLSGGYTF
TRBV18	TRBJ1-5	CASSPSGLYQPQHF
TRBV28	TRBJ1-6	CASSFRQGGDNSPLHF
TRBV7-3	TRBJ2-1	CASSLDGDRGNEQFF
TRBV5-1	TRBJ2-7	CASRFPGFEQYF
TRBV6-5	TRBJ2-7	CASSHREATYEQYF